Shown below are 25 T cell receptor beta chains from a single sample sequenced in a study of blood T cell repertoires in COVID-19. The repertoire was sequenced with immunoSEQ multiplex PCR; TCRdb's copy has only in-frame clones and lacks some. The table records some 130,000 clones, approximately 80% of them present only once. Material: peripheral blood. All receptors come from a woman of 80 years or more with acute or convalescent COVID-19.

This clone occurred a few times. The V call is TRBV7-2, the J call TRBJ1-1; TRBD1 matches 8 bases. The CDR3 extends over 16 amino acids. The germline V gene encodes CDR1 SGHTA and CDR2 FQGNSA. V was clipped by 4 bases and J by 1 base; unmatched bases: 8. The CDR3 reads CASSWATGATNTEAFF. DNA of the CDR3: TGTGCCAGCAGCTGGGCGACAGGGGCCACGAACACTGAAGCTTTCTTT.

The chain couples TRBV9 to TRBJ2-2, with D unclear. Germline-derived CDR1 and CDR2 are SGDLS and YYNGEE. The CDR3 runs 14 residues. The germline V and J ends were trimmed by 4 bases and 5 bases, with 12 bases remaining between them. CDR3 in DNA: TGTGCCAGCAGCTCACGACTTGAGACCGGGGAGCTGTTTTTT. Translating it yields CASSSRLETGELFF.

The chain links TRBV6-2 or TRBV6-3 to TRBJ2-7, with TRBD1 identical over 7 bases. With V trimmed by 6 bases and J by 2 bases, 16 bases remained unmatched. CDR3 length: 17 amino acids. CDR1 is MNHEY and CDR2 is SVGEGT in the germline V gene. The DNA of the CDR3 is TGTGCCAGCAGCCAAACGACAGGGAGAACTTACACCTACGAGCAGTACTTC. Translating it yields CASSQTTGRTYTYEQYF.

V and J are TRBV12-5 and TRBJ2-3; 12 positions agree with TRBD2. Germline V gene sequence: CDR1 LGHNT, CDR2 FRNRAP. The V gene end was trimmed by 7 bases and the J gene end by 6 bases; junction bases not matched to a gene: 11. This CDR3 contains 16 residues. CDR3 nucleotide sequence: TGTGCTAGTGCCCCCCTAGCGGGGGGGCCAGGGGATACGCAGTATTTT. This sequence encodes CASAPLAGGPGDTQYF.

The DNA for the CDR3 is TGTGCCTGGAGTTCAGGAGGTAATTCACCCCTCCACTTT. Protein sequence: CAWSSGGNSPLHF. The rearrangement uses TRBV30 and TRBJ1-6; no clear D gene. Germline CDR1 reads GTSNPN; CDR2 reads SVGIG (reference sequence). The CDR3 spans 13 residues. Trimming left V 2 bases short and J 6 bases short, with 8 bases between.

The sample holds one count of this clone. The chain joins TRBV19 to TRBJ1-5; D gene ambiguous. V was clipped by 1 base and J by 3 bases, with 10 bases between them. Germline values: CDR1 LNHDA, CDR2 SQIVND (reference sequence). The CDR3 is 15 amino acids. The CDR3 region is CASSIVRDYNQPQHF. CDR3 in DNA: TGTGCCAGTAGTATAGTGAGAGACTACAATCAGCCCCAGCATTTT.

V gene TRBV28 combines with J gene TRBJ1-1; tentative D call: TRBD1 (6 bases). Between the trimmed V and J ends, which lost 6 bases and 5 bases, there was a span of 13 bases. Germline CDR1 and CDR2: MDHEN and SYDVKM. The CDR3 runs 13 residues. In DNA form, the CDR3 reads TGTGCCAGCAGCAGGGGTCCGGGGACTGAAGCTTTCTTT. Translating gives CASSRGPGTEAFF.

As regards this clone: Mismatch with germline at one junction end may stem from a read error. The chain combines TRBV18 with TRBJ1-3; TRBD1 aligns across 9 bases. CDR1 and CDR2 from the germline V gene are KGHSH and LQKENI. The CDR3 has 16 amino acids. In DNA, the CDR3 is TGTGCCAGCTCAACACCGGGACAGGGCTCTGGAAACACCATATATTTT. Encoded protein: CASSTPGQGSGNTIYF.

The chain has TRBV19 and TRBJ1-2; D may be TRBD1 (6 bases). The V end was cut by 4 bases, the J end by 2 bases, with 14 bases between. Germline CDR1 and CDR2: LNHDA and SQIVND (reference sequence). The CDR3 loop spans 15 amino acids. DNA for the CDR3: TGTGCCAGTAGTAGAGGATACCAGGGGAACTATGGCTACACCTTC. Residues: CASSRGYQGNYGYTF.

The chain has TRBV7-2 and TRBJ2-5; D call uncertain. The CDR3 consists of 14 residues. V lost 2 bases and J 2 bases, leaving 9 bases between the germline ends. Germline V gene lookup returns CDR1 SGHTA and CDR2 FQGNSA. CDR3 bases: TGTGCCAGCAGCTTACTAGAAAAACAAGAGACCCAGTACTTC. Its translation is CASSLLEKQETQYF.

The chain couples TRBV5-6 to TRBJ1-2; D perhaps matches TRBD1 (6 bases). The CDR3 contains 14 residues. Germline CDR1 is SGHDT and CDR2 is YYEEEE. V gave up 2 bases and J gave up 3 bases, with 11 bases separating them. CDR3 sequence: CASSFTGKHYGYTF. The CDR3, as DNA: TGTGCCAGCAGCTTTACAGGGAAGCACTATGGCTACACCTTC.

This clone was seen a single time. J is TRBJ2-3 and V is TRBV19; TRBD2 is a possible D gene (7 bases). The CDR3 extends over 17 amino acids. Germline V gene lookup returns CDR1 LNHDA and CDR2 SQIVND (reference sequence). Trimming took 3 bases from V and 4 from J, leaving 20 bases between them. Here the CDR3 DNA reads TGTGCCAGTAGTATCTCTAGTGGGGGGGCCGCGTCAGATACGCAGTATTTT. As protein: CASSISSGGAASDTQYF.

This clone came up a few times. The CDR3 region is CASSLGDRANYGYTF. The CDR3 DNA reads TGTGCCAGCTCACTTGGGGACAGGGCTAACTATGGCTACACCTTC. The chain links TRBV18 to TRBJ1-2; TRBD1 agrees at 9 bases. Trimming took 4 bases from V and 0 from J; bases not matched to a gene: 3. This CDR3 has 15 amino acids. Germline values: CDR1 KGHSH, CDR2 LQKENI.

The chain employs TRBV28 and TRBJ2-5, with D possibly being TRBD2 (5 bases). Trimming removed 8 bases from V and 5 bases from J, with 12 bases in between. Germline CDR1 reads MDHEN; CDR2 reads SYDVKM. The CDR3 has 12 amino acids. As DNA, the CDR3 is TGTGCCAGCGGAATGGGCGGGGAGACCCAGTACTTC. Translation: CASGMGGETQYF.

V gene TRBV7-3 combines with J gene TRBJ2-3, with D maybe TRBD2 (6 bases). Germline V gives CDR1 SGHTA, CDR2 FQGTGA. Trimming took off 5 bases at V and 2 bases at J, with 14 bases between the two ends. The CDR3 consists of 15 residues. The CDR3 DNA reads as TGTGCCAGCAGCCTATGGGGCGGGGCCACAGATACGCAGTATTTT. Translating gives CASSLWGGATDTQYF.

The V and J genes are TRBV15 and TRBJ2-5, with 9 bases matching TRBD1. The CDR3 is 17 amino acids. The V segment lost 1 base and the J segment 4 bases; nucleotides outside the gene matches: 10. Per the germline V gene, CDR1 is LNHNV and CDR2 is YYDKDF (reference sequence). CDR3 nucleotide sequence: TGTGCCACCAGCAGAGGGGACGGGACAGGGAAAGCAGAGACCCAGTACTTC. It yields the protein CATSRGDGTGKAETQYF.

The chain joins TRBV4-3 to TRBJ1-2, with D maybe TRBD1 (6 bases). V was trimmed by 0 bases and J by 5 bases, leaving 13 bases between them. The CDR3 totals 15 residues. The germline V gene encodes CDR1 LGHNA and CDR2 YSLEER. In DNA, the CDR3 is TGCGCCAGCAGCCAAGAATCCAGGGGAAGGTATGGCTACACCTTC. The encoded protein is CASSQESRGRYGYTF.

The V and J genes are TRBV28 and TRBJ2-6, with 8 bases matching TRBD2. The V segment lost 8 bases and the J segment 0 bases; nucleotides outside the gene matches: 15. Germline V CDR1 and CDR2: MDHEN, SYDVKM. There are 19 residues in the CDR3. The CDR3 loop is CASPIAGQRESSGANVLTF. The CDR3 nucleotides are TGTGCCAGCCCCATAGCGGGGCAGAGAGAGAGCTCTGGGGCCAACGTCCTGACTTTC.

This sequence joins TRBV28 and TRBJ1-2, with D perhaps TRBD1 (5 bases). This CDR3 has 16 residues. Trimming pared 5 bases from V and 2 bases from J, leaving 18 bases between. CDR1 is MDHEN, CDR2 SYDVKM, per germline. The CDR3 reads CASSPPRGRGNYGYTF. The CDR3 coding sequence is TGTGCCAGCAGTCCCCCTCGGGGGAGGGGAAACTATGGCTACACCTTC.

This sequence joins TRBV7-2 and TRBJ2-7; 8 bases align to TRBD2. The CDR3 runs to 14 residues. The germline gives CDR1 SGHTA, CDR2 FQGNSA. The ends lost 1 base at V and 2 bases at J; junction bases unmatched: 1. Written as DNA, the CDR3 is TGTGCCAGCAGCTTAGGACTAGCGCCCTACGAGCAGTACTTC. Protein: CASSLGLAPYEQYF.

CDR3 DNA sequence: TGTGCCAGCAGTCACTACTCTGGGACAGGGGAGATCAATGAGCAGTTCTTC. It specifies CASSHYSGTGEINEQFF. This chain connects TRBV6-2 or TRBV6-3 to TRBJ2-1, with 10 bases aligning to TRBD1. Germline V lookup: CDR1 MNHEY, CDR2 SVGEGT. Losses at the gene ends were 5 bases for V and 6 bases for J; bases not matched to a gene: 13. CDR3 length: 17 residues.

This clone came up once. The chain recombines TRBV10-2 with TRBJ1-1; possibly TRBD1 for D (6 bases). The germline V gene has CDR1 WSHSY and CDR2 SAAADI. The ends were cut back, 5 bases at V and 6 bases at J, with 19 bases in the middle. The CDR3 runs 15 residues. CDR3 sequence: CASSPNGGGNSEAFF. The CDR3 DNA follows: TGCGCCAGCAGTCCCAATGGCGGGGGCAACTCTGAAGCTTTCTTT.

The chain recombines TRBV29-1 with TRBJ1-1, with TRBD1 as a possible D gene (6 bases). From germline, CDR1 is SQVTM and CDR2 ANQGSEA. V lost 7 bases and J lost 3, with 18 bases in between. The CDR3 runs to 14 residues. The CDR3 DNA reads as TGCAGCGCCGCCCCAGGGGTGGGGTACACTGAAGCTTTCTTT. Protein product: CSAAPGVGYTEAFF.

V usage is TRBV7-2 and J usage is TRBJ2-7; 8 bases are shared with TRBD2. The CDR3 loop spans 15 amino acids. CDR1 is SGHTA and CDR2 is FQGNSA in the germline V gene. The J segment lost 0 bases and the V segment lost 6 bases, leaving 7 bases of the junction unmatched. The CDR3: CASSFSGGSSYEQYF. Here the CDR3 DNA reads TGTGCCAGCAGTTTCAGCGGGGGTAGCTCCTACGAGCAGTACTTC.

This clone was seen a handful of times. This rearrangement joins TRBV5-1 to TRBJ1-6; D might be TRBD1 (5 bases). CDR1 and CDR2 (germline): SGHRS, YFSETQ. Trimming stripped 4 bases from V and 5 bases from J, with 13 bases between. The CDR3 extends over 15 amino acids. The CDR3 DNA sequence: TGCGCCAGCAGCGGCACAGGTCACCATAATTCACCCCTCCACTTT. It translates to CASSGTGHHNSPLHF.